This T cell receptor beta chain came from a study of tumor-infiltrating lymphocytes in primary liver carcinoma. Co-extracting RNA and DNA was done with about 20-34 mg of unsorted bulk tissue as input. Donors were untreated and chronically infected with HBV. With a constant-region primer, TCR beta cDNA was made from around 530 ng of total RNA. Three nested multiplex PCR rounds, a slightly modified ARM-PCR method, built the TCR beta libraries. Use of TRBV1-TRBV30 forward primers with a C-beta reverse primer characterized the first two PCR rounds, which lasted around 9 cycles each. TCRdb recomputed calls from the multiplex PCR reads with MiXCR, one row per CDR3 protein. In the table there are more than 70,000 distinct CDR3 sequences, 72% of which are singletons. This CDR3 contains 14 residues. Germline assignment: CDR1 SQVTM and CDR2 ANQGSEA. With 7 bases removed from V and 1 base from J, the gap between germline ends came to 17 bases.

This clonotype showed up just once. This CDR3 fails to terminate in the conserved phenylalanine or tryptophan, so it likely reflects a read error. The chain uses TRBV29-1 and TRBJ2-7, with a weak D call TRBD2 (7 bases). The sequencing sample was made of liver tumor tissue from sampling region 1. Documented subset: tumor region T1, superior pole. This TCR derives from a man aged 35 to 55 with primary liver carcinoma and hepatitis B virus infection. The CDR3 DNA follows: TGCAGCGCCCAAGGACGGGGGGCTTCCTACGAGCAGTACCTC. Translating gives CSAQGRGASYEQYL.